The source of this T cell receptor beta chain is a study of T cells in tuberculosis. Study overall: In South Africa, adults with active tuberculosis were compared with IGRA-negative and latently infected IGRA-positive adolescents. Samples predate treatment or fall within its first 7 days. Study-level findings and limits: Selection depended on which cryopreserved specimens were available.

Comment on this clone: The antigen is unknown.

Trimming took 3 bases from V and 5 from J, leaving 11 bases between them. This CDR3 has 14 amino acids. The V gene's germline CDR1 is MDHEN and CDR2 SYDVKM. Time point meaning: new active TB diagnosis, blood taken before or within 7 days of starting treatment. TCRdb's copy holds only in-frame clones and misses some; the assay was immunoSEQ multiplex PCR. The repertoire holds 25,000 to 35,000 clones, roughly 87% seen once, with 5% to 5.5% in the top ten. This sample comprised PBMCs, obtained at tuberculosis diagnosis. The clonotype originates from an adult with tuberculosis. This chain connects TRBV28 to TRBJ1-5; D is perhaps TRBD1 (5 bases). In DNA, the CDR3 is TGTGCCAGCAGTTTGGGGGGGTTCTATCAGCCCCAGCATTTT. This encodes CASSLGGFYQPQHF.